The entry that follows covers one T cell receptor beta chain sequence. The antigen remains unidentified. The entry originates in a study of cytomegalovirus exposure and HLA in healthy donors. Broader study findings: In a later analysis, several top co-occurrence clusters appeared linked to parvovirus B19, influenza, CMV and Epstein-Barr virus. High sensitivity and specificity were reportedly achieved when the classifier diagnosed cytomegalovirus status.

The germline gives CDR1 MNHEY, CDR2 SMNVEV (reference sequence). The CDR3 is 13 amino acids. Trimming cost V 5 bases and J 4 bases, with 11 bases left between them. The PCR employed 60 Vbeta primers together with 13 Jbeta primers. Data came from immunoSEQ multiplex PCR; TCRdb stores just in-frame clones and leaves some out. This table has about 210,000 clones, over 60% appearing once. The TCR sequence derives from a male donor in good health and CMV-seronegative. The sample taken for sequencing was PBMCs. V usage is TRBV27 and J usage is TRBJ1-1, with D perhaps TRBD1 (6 bases). CDR3 amino acids: CASSLKGGTEAFF. The CDR3 DNA sequence: TGTGCCAGCAGTCTTAAAGGGGGCACTGAAGCTTTCTTT.